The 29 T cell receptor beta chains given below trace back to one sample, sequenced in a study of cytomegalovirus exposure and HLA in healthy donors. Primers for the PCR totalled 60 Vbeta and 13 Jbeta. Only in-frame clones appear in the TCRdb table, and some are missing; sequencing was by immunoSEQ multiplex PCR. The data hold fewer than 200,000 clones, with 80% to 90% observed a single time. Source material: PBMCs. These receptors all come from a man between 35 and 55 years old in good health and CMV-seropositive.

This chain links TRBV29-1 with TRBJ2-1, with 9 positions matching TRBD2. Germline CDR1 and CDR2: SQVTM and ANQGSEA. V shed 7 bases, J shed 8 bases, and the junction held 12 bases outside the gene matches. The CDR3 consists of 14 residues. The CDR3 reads CSASASGTGDEQFF. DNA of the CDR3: TGCAGCGCATCCGCTAGCGGGACTGGGGATGAGCAGTTCTTC.

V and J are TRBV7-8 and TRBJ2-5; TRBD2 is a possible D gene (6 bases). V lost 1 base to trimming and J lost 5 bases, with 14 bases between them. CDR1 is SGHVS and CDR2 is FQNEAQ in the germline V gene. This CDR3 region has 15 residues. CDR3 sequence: CASSLGAGLMETQYF. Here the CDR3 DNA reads TGTGCCAGCAGCTTAGGTGCAGGACTAATGGAGACCCAGTACTTC.

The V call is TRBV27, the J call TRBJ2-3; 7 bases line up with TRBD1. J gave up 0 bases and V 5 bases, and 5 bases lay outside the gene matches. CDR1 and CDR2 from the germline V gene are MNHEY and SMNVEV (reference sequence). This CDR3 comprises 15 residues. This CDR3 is CASSLRDSSTDTQYF. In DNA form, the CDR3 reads TGTGCCAGCAGTCTCCGGGACAGTAGCACAGATACGCAGTATTTT.

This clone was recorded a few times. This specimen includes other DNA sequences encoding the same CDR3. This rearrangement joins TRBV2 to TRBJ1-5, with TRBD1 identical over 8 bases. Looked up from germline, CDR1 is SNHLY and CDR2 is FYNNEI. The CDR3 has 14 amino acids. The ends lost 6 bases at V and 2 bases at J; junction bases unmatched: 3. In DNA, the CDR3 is TGTGCCAGCAGCGGGACAGGTGGCAATCAGCCCCAGCATTTT. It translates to CASSGTGGNQPQHF.

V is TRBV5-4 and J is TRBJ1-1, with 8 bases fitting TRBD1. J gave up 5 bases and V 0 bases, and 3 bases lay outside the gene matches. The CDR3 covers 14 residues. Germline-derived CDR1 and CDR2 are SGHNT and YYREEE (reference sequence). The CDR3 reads CASSLAGGRTEAFF. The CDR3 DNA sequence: TGTGCCAGCAGCTTGGCAGGGGGCCGTACTGAAGCTTTCTTT. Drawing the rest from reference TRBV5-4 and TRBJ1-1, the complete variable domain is ETGVTQSPTHLIKTRGQQVTLRCSSQSGHNTVSWYQQALGQGPQFIFQYYREEENGRGNFPPRFSGLQFPNYSSELNVNALELDDSALYLCASSLAGGRTEAFFGQGTRLTVV.

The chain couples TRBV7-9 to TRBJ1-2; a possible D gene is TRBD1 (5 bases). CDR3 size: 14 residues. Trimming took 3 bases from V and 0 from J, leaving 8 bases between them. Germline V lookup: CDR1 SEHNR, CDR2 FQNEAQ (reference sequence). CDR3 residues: CASSFDSANYGYTF. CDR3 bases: TGTGCCAGCAGCTTTGACAGCGCTAACTATGGCTACACCTTC.

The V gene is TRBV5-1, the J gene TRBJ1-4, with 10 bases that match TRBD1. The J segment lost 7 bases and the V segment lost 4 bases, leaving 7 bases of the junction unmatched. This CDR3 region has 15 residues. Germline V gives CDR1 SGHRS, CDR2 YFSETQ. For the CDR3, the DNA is TGCGCCAGCAGCCCTCGGGACAGGGGAGTTGAAAAACTGTTTTTT. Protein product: CASSPRDRGVEKLFF. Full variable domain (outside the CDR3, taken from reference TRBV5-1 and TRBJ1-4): KAGVTQTPRYLIKTRGQQVTLSCSPISGHRSVSWYQQTPGQGLQFLFEYFSETQRNKGNFPGRFSGRQFSNSRSEMNVSTLELGDSALYLCASSPRDRGVEKLFFGSGTQLSVL.

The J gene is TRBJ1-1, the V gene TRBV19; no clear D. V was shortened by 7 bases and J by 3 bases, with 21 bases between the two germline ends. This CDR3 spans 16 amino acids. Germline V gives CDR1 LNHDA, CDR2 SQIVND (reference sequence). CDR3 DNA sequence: TGTGCCAGTAACCCTTCAACGTACCCTCGAGACACTGAAGCTTTCTTT. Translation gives CASNPSTYPRDTEAFF.

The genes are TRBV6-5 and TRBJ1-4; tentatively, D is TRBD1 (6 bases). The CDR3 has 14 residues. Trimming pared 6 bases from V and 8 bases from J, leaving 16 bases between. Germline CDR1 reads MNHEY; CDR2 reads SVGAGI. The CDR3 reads CASSLGTRGEKLFF. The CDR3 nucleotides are TGTGCCAGCAGCCTCGGGACAAGAGGCGAAAAACTGTTTTTT.

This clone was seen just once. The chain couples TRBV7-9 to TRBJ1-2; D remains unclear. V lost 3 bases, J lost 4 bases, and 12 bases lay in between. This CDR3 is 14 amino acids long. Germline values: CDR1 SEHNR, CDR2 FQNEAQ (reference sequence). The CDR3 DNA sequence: TGTGCCAGCAGCTTTGAGGGTCTAGGCTATGGCTACACCTTC. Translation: CASSFEGLGYGYTF. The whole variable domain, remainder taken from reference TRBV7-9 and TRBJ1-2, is DTGVSQNPRHKITKRGQNVTFRCDPISEHNRLYWYRQTLGQGPEFLTYFQNEAQLEKSRLLSDRFSAERPKGSFSTLEIQRTEQGDSAMYLCASSFEGLGYGYTFGSGTRLTVV.

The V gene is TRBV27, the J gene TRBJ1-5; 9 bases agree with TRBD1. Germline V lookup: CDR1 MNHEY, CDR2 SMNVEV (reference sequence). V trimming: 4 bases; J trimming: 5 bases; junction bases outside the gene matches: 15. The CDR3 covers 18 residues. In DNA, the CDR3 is TGTGCCAGCAGTTCCTATAGGACAGGGGTAAATAGGGATCAGCCCCAGCATTTT. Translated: CASSSYRTGVNRDQPQHF.

Here the CDR3 reads CASSPLIGSGELFF. For the CDR3, the DNA is TGTGCCAGCTCACCACTAATTGGCTCCGGGGAGCTGTTTTTT. The chain recombines TRBV18 with TRBJ2-2; no definite D call. Trimming shortened V by 1 base and J by 6 bases, and 9 bases separated the two germline ends. Germline V gives CDR1 KGHSH, CDR2 LQKENI. The CDR3 is made up of 14 amino acids.

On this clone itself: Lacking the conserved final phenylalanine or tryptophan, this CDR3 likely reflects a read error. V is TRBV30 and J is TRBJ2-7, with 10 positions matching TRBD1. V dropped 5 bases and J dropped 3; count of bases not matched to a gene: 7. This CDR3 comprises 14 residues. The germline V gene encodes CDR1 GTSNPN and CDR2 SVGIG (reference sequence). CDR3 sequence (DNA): TGTGCCTGGGACAGGGGGCGTCGAGACTACGAGCAGTACCTC. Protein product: CAWDRGRRDYEQYL.

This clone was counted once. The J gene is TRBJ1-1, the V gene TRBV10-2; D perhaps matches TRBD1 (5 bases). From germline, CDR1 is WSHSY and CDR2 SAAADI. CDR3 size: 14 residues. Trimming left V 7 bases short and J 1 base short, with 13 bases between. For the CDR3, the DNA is TGCGCCAGCACTCCAGGGCTACGGAACACTGAAGCTTTCTTT. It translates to CASTPGLRNTEAFF.

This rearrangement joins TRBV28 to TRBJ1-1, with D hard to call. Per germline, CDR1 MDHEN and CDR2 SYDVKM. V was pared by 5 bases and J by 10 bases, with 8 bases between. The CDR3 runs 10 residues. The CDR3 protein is CASSNFRAFF. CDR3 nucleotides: TGTGCCAGCAGTAACTTTCGAGCTTTCTTT.

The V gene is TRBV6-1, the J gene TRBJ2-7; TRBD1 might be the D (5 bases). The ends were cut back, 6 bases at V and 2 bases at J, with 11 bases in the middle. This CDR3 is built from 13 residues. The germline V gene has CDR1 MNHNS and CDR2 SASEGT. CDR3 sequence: CASSKGAAYEQYF. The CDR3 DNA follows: TGTGCCAGCAGCAAAGGGGCTGCCTACGAGCAGTACTTC.

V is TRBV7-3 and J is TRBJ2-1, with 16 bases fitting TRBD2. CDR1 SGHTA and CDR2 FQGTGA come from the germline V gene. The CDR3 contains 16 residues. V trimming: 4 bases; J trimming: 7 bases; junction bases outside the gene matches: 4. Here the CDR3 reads CASSSPGLAGGNEQFF. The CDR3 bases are TGTGCCAGCAGCTCACCGGGACTAGCGGGGGGGAATGAGCAGTTCTTC.

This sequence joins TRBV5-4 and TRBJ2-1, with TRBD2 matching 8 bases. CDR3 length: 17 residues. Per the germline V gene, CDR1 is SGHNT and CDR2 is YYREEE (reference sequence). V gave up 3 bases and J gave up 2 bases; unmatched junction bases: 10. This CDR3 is CASSSGLGGLAYNEQFF. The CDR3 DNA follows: TGTGCCAGCAGCTCGGGGCTGGGGGGACTAGCCTACAATGAGCAGTTCTTC.

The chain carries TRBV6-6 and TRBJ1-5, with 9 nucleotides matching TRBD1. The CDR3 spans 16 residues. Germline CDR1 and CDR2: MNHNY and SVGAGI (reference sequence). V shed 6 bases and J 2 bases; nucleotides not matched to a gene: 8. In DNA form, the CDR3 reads TGTGCCAGCAGCTCAACACAGGGGGCCGGCAATCAGCCCCAGCATTTT. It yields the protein CASSSTQGAGNQPQHF.

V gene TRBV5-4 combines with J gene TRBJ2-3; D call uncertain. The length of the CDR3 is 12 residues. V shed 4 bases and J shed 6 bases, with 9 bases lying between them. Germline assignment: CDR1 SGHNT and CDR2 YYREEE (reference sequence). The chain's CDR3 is CASSQAVDTQYF. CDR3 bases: TGTGCCAGCAGCCAGGCAGTGGATACGCAGTATTTT.

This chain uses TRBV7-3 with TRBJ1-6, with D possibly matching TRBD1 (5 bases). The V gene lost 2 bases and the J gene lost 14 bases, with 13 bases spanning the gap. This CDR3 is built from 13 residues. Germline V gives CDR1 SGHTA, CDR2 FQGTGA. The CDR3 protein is CASSLGPGKTLHF. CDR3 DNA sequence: TGTGCCAGCAGCTTAGGTCCAGGGAAGACCCTCCACTTT.

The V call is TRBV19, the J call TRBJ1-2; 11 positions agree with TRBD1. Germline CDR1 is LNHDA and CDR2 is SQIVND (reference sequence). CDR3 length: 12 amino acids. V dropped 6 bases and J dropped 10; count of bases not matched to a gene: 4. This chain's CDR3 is CASRGDRGDYTF. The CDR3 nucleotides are TGTGCCAGTAGAGGGGACAGGGGGGACTACACCTTC.

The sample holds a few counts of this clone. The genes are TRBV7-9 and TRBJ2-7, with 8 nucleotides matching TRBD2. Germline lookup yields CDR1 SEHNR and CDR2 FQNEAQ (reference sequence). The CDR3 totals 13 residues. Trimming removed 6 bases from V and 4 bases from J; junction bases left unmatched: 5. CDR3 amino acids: CASSRSGRYEQYF. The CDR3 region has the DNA TGTGCCAGCAGTAGGAGCGGGAGATACGAGCAGTACTTC.

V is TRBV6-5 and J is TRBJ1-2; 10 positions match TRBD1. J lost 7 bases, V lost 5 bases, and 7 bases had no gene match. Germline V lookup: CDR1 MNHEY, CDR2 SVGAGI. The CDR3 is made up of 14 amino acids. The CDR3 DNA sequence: TGTGCCAGCAGTCGCGCCGGGACAGGGGCTGGCTACACCTTC. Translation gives CASSRAGTGAGYTF.

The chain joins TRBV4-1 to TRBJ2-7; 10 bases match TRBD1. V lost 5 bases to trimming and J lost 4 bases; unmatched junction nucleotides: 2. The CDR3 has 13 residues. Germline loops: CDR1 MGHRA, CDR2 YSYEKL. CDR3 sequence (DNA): TGCGCCAGCAGCTGGGACAGGGGTTACGAGCAGTACTTC. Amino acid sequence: CASSWDRGYEQYF.

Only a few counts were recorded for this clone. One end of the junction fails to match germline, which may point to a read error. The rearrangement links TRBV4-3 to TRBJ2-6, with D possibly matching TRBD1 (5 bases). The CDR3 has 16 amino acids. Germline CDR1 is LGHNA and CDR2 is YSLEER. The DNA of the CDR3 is TGCGCCAGCAGCCAAGATCACGGAGCTGGGGCCAACGGCCTGACTTTC. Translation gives CASSQDHGAGANGLTF.

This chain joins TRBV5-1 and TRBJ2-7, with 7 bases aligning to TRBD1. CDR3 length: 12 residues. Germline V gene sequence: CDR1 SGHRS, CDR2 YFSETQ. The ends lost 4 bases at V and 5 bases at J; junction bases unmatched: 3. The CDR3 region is CASSIQGNEQYF. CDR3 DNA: TGCGCCAGCAGCATACAGGGGAACGAGCAGTACTTC.

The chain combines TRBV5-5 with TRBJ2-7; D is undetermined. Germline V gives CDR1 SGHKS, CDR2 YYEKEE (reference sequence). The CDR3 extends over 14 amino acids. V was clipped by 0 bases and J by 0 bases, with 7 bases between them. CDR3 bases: TGTGCCAGCAGCTTGGCCCCTGTCTCCTACGAGCAGTACTTC. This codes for CASSLAPVSYEQYF.

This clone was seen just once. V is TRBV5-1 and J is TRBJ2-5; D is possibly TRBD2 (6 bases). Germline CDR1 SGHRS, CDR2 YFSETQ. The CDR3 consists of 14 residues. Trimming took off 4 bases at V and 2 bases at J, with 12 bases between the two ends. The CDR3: CASSPGLIQETQYF. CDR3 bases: TGCGCCAGCAGCCCGGGACTTATACAAGAGACCCAGTACTTC.